Below are 4 T cell receptor beta chains sequenced from a single sample in a study of blood T cell repertoires in COVID-19. TCRdb's table, derived via immunoSEQ multiplex PCR, lists solely in-frame clones and lacks some. The sample carries 110,000 to 150,000 clones, roughly 85% recorded once. Specimen: PBMCs or T cells enriched from blood (not recorded which). The receptors were gathered from a man aged 45-65 years who had recovered from COVID-19.

CDR3 protein: CAWSKHLQGAAFF. The CDR3 DNA reads as TGTGCCTGGAGTAAACACCTACAGGGAGCCGCTTTCTTT. The chain is built from TRBV30 and TRBJ1-1, with D tentatively TRBD1 (6 bases). The CDR3 sequence is 13 residues long. With 2 bases removed from V and 11 bases from J, the gap between germline ends came to 18 bases. CDR1 and CDR2 from the germline V gene are GTSNPN and SVGIG (reference sequence). The whole variable domain, filled in from reference TRBV30 and TRBJ1-1, reads SQTIHQWPATLVQPVGSPLSLECTVEGTSNPNLYWYRQAAGRGLQLLFYSVGIGQISSEVPQNLSASRPQDRQFILSSKKLLLSDSGFYLCAWSKHLQGAAFFGQGTRLTVV.

The chain combines TRBV3-1 (or the pseudogene TRBV3-2) with TRBJ2-2; 7 bases line up with TRBD2. Trimming took 2 bases from V and 5 from J; bases not matched to a gene: 5. Per germline, CDR1 LGHDT and CDR2 YNNKEL (reference sequence). This CDR3 region has 15 residues. The CDR3 nucleotides read TGTGCCAGCAGCCAACTTGGCGGGAGAACCGGGGAGCTGTTTTTT. It yields the protein CASSQLGGRTGELFF.

This clone was seen only once. CDR3 loop: CASRRLAGGLYYEQYF. In DNA form, the CDR3 reads TGTGCCAGCAGACGACTAGCGGGAGGCCTTTACTACGAGCAGTACTTC. The chain has TRBV27 and TRBJ2-7; 13 bases are shared with TRBD2. CDR3 size: 16 residues. With 6 bases clipped from V and 3 bases from J, the junction kept 8 bases outside the gene matches. CDR1 and CDR2 (germline): MNHEY, SMNVEV (reference sequence).

The chain carries TRBV2 and TRBJ2-3; 7 bases are a match to TRBD1. CDR1 is SNHLY, CDR2 FYNNEI, per germline. J lost 1 base, V lost 5 bases, and 6 bases had no gene match. The CDR3 runs 15 residues. The CDR3 nucleotides read TGTGCCAGCAGTCCTCGACAGGGCGGCACAGATACGCAGTATTTT. It encodes CASSPRQGGTDTQYF.